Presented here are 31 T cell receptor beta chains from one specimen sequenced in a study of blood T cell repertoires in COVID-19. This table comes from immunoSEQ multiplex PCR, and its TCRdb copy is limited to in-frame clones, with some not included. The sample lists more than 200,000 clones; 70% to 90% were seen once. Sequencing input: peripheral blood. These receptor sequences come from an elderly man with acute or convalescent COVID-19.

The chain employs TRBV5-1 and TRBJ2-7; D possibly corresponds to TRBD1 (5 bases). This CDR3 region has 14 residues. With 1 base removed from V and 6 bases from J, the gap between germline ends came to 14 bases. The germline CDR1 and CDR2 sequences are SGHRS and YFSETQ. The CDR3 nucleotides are TGCGCCAGCAGCTTGCAAGCGACAGTAAGCGAGCAGTACTTC. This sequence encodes CASSLQATVSEQYF.

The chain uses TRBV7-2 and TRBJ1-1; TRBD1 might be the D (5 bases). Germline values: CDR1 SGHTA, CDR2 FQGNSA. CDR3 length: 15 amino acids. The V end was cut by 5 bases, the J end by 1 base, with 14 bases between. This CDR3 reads CASSPSRDWNTEAFF. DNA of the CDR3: TGTGCCAGCAGCCCTAGCCGGGACTGGAACACTGAAGCTTTCTTT.

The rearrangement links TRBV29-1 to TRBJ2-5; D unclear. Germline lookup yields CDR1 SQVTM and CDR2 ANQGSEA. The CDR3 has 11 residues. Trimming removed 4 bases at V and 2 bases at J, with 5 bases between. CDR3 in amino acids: CSVAGQETQYF. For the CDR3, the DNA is TGCAGCGTTGCGGGTCAAGAGACCCAGTACTTC.

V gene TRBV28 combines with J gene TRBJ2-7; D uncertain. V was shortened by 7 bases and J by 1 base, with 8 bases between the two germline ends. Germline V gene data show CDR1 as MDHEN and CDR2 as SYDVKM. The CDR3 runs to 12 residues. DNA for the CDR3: TGTGCCAGCATTGGCAGTTCCTACGAGCAGTACTTC. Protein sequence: CASIGSSYEQYF.

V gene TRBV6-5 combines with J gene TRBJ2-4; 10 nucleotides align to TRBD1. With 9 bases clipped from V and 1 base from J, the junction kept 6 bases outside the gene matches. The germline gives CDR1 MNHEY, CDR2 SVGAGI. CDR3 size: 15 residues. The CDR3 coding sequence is TGTGCCAGACTTCCGGGACAGGGGGCCAAAAACATTCAGTACTTC. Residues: CARLPGQGAKNIQYF.

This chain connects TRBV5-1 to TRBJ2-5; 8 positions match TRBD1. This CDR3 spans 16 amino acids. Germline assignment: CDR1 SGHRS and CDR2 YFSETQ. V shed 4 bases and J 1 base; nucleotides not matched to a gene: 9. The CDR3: CASSIGQGGPQETQYF. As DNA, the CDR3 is TGCGCCAGCAGCATCGGACAGGGAGGCCCCCAAGAGACCCAGTACTTC.

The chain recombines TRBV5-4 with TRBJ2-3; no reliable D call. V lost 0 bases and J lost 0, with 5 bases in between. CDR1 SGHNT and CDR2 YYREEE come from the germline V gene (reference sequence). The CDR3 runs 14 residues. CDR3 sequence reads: CASSLGASTDTQYF. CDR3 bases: TGTGCCAGCAGCTTGGGGGCCAGCACAGATACGCAGTATTTT.

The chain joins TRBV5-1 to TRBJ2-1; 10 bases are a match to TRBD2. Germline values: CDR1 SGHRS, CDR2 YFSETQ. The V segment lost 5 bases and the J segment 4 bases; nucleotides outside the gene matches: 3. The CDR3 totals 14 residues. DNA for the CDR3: TGCGCCAGCAGGAGACTAGCGGGTTACAATGAGCAGTTCTTC. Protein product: CASRRLAGYNEQFF.

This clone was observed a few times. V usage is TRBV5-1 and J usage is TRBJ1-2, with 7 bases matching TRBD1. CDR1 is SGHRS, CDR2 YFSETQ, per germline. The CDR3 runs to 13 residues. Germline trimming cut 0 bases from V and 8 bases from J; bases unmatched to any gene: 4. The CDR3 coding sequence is TGCGCCAGCAGCTTGGAGGGGGCGCAAGGCTACACCTTC. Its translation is CASSLEGAQGYTF.

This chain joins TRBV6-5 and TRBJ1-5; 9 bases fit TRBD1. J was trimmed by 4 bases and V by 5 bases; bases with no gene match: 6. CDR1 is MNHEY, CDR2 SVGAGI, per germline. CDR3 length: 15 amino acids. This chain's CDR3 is CASSRDRGKNQPQHF. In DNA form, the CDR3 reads TGTGCCAGCAGTAGAGACAGGGGGAAGAATCAGCCCCAGCATTTT.

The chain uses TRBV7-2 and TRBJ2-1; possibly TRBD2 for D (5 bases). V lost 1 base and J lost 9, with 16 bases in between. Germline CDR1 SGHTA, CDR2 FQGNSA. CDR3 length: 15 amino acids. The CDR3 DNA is TGTGCCAGCAGCTTAGAACGGGGAAGGTTCGTTGAGCAGTTCTTC. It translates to CASSLERGRFVEQFF.

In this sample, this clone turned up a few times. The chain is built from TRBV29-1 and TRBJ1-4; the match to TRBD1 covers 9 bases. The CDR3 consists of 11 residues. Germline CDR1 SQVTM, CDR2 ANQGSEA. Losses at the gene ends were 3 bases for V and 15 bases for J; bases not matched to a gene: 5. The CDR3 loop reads CSVDDGQGLFF. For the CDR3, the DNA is TGCAGCGTTGACGATGGACAGGGGTTGTTTTTT.

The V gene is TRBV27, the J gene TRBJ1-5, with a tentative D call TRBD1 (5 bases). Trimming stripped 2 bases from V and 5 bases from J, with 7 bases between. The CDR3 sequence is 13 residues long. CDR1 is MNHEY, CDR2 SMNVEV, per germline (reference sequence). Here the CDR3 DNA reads TGTGCCAGCAGTTTAGACAGAGATCAGCCCCAGCATTTT. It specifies CASSLDRDQPQHF.

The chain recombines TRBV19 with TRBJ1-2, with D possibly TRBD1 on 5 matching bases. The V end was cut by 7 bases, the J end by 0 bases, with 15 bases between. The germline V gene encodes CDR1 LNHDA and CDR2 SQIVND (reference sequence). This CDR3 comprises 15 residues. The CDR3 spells CASTLGQPPNYGYTF. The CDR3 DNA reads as TGTGCCAGTACCTTAGGACAACCACCTAACTATGGCTACACCTTC.

The CDR3 nucleotides are TGCGCCAGCAGCTTCGTACTAGCGGCTAACACCGGGGAGCTGTTTTTT. Translating it yields CASSFVLAANTGELFF. This rearrangement joins TRBV5-1 to TRBJ2-2; 8 nucleotides align to TRBD2. Trimming at V came to 2 bases and at J to 2 bases, leaving 5 bases not matched to a gene. The CDR3 is 16 amino acids. CDR1 is SGHRS and CDR2 is YFSETQ in the germline V gene.

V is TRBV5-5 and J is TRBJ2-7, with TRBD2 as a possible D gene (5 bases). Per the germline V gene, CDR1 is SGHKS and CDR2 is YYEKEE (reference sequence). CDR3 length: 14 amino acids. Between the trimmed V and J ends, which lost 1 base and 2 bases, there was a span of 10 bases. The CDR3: CASSLQTTTYEQYF. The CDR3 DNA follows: TGTGCCAGCAGCTTGCAGACTACTACCTACGAGCAGTACTTC.

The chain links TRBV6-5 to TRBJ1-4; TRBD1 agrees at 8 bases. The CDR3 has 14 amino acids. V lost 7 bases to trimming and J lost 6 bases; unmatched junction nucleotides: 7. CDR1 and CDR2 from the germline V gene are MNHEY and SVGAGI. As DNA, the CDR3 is TGTGCCAGCACCGACAGGGGAGGGGATGAAAAACTGTTTTTT. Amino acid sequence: CASTDRGGDEKLFF.

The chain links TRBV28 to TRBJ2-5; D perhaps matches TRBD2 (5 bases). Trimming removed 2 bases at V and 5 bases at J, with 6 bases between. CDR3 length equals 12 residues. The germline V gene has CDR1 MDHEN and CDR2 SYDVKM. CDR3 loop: CASSLEGETQYF. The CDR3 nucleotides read TGTGCCAGCAGTTTAGAGGGTGAGACCCAGTACTTC.

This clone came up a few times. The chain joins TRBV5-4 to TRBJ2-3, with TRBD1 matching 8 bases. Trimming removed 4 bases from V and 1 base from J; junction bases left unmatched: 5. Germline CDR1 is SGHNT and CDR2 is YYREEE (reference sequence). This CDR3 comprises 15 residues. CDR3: CASSRTGIGTDTQYF. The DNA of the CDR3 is TGTGCCAGCAGCAGGACAGGGATTGGCACAGATACGCAGTATTTT.

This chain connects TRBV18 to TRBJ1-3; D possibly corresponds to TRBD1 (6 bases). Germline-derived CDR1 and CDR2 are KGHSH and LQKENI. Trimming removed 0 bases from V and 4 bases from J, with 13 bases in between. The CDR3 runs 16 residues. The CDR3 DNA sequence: TGTGCCAGCTCACCACCGGTAAACAGGGCGGGAAACACCATATATTTT. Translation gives CASSPPVNRAGNTIYF.

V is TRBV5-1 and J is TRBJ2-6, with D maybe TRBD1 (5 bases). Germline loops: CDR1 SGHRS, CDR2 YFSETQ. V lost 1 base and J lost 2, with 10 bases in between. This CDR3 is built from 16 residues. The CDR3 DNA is TGCGCCAGCAGCTTGACCGCAGGGCCTGGGGCCAACGTCCTGACTTTC. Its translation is CASSLTAGPGANVLTF. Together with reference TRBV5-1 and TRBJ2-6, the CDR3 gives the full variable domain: KAGVTQTPRYLIKTRGQQVTLSCSPISGHRSVSWYQQTPGQGLQFLFEYFSETQRNKGNFPGRFSGRQFSNSRSEMNVSTLELGDSALYLCASSLTAGPGANVLTFGAGSRLTVL.

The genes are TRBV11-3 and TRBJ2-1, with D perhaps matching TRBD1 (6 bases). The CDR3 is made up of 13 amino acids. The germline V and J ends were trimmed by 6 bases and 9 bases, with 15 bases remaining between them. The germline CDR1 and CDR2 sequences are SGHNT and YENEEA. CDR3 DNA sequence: TGTGCCAGCAGTTTCGGGCTAGGGGGTGAGCAGTTCTTC. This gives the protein CASSFGLGGEQFF.

The CDR3, as DNA: TGTGCCAGCAGCTTACACCGGACAGATACGCAGTATTTT. This translates into CASSLHRTDTQYF. The gene calls are TRBV11-2 and TRBJ2-3; D ambiguous. Trimming shortened V by 2 bases and J by 3 bases, and 6 bases separated the two germline ends. The germline V gene encodes CDR1 SGHAT and CDR2 FQNNGV. CDR3 size: 13 residues. Supplemented by reference TRBV11-2 and TRBJ2-3, the full variable domain reads EAGVAQSPRYKIIEKRQSVAFWCNPISGHATLYWYQQILGQGPKLLIQFQNNGVVDDSQLPKDRFSAERLKGVDSTLKIQPAKLEDSAVYLCASSLHRTDTQYFGPGTRLTVL.

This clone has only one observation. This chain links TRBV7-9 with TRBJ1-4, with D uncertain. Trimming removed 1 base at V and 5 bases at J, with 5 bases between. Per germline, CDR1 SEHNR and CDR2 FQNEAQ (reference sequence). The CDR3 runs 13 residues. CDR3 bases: TGTGCCAGCAGCTTAGATTTAAATGAAAAACTGTTTTTT. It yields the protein CASSLDLNEKLFF.

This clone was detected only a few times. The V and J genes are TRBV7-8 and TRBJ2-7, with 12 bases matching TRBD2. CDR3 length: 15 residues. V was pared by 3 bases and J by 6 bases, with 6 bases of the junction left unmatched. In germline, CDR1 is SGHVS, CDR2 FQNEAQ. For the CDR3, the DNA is TGTGCCAGCAGCTTGGGGTCGGGACTAGCGGGCGAGCAGTACTTC. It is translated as CASSLGSGLAGEQYF.

As DNA, the CDR3 is TGTGCCAGCAGCAGGGATTACACTGAAGCTTTCTTT. Translating gives CASSRDYTEAFF. The V and J genes are TRBV12-3 or TRBV12-4 and TRBJ1-1; D is possibly TRBD1 (5 bases). The V end was cut by 6 bases, the J end by 3 bases, with 8 bases between. This CDR3 has 12 residues.

CDR3 amino acids: CASSLLPAETQYF. CDR3 bases: TGTGCCAGTAGTCTACTACCAGCGGAGACCCAGTACTTC. The rearrangement joins TRBV19 to TRBJ2-5; D not resolved. There are 13 residues in the CDR3. Germline V gives CDR1 LNHDA, CDR2 SQIVND (reference sequence). Trimming stripped 5 bases from V and 5 bases from J, with 12 bases between.

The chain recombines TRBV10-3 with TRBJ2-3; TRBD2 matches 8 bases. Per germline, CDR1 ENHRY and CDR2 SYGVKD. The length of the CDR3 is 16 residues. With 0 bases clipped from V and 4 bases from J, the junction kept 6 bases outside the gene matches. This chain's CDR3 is CAISESAAGAPDTQYF. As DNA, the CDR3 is TGTGCCATCAGTGAGTCGGCAGCGGGGGCCCCAGATACGCAGTATTTT.

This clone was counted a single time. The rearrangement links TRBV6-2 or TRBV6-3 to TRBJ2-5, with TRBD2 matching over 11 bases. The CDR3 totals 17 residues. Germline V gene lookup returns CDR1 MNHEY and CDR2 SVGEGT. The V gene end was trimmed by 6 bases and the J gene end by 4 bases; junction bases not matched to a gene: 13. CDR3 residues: CASSLGGLAGWRETQYF. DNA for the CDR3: TGTGCCAGCAGCCTGGGAGGACTAGCGGGTTGGCGAGAGACCCAGTACTTC.

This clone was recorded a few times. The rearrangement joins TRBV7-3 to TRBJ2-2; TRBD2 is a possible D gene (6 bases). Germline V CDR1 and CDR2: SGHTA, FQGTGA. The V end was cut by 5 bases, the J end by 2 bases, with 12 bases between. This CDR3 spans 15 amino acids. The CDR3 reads CASSPFAGNTGELFF. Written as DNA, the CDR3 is TGTGCCAGCAGCCCTTTCGCGGGAAACACCGGGGAGCTGTTTTTT.

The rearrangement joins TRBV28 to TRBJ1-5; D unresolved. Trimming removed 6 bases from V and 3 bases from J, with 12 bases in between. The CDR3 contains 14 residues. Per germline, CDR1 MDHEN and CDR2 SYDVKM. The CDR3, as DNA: TGTGCCAGCAGAATTCGGGGAGCCAATCAGCCCCAGCATTTT. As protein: CASRIRGANQPQHF.